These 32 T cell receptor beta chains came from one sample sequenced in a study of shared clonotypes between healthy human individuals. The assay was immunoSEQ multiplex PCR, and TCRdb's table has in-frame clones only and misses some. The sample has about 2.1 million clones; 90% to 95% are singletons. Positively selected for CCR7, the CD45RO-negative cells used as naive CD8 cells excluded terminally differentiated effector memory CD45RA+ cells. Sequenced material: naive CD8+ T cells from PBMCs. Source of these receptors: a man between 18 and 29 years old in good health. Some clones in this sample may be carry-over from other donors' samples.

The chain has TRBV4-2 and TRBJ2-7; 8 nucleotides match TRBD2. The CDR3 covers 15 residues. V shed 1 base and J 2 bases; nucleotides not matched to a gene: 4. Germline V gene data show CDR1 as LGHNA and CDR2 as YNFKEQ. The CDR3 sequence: CASSQASGSPYEQYF. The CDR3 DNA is TGTGCCAGCAGCCAAGCAAGCGGGAGCCCCTACGAGCAGTACTTC.

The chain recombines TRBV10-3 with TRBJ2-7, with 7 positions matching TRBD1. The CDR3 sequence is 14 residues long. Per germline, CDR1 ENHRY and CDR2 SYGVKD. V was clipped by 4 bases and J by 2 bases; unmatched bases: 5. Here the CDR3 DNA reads TGTGCCATCAGTGCGACAGGGATGGCCTACGAGCAGTACTTC. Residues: CAISATGMAYEQYF.

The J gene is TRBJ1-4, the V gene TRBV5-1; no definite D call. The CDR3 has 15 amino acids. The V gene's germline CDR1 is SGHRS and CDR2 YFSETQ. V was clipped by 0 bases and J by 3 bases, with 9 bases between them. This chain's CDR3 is CASSLEGVSNEKLFF. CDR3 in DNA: TGCGCCAGCAGCTTGGAGGGAGTATCTAATGAAAAACTGTTTTTT.

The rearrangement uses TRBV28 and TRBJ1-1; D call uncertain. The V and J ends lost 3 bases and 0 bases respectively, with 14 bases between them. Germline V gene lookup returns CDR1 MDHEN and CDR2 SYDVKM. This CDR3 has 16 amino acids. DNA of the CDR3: TGTGCCAGCAGTTTGGCAACCCGACGGATGAACACTGAAGCTTTCTTT. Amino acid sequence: CASSLATRRMNTEAFF.

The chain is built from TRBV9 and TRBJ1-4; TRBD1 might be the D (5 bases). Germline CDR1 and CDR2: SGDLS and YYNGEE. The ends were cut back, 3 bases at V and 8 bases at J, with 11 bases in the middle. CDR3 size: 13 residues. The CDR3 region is CASSGLTGEKLFF. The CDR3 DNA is TGTGCCAGCAGCGGCCTAACAGGAGAAAAACTGTTTTTT.

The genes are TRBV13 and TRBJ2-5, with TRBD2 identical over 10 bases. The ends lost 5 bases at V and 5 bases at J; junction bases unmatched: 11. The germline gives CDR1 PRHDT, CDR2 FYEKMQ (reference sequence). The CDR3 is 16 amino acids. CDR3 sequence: CASSPRTSGMNETQYF. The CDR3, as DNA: TGTGCCAGCAGCCCCAGAACTAGCGGGATGAATGAGACCCAGTACTTC.

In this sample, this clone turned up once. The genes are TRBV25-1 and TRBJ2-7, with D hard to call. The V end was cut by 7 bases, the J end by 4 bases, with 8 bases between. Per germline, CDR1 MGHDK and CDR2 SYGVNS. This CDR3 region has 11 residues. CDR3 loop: CASTEVYEQYF. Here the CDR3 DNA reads TGTGCCAGCACCGAGGTTTACGAGCAGTACTTC.

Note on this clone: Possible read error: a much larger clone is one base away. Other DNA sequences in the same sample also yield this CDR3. The CDR3 DNA sequence: TGTGCCAGCAGCTTAGAGGGCAATGAGCAGTTCTTC. Translating gives CASSLEGNEQFF. V usage is TRBV7-9 and J usage is TRBJ2-1; the D is unclear. The CDR3 has 12 residues. Germline CDR1 SEHNR, CDR2 FQNEAQ (reference sequence). V was clipped by 1 base and J by 6 bases, with 4 bases between them.

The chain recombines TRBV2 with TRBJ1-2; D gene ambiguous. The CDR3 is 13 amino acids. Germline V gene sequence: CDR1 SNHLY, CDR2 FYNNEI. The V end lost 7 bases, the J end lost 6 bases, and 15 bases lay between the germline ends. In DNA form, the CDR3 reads TGTGCCAGCATCCCCCGACTAGGGAATGGCTACACCTTC. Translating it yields CASIPRLGNGYTF.

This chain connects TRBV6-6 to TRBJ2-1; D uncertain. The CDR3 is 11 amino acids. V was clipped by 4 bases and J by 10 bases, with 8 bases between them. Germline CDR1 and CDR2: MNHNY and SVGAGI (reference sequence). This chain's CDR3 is CASSLLREQFF. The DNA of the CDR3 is TGTGCCAGCAGTTTACTGCGGGAGCAGTTCTTC.

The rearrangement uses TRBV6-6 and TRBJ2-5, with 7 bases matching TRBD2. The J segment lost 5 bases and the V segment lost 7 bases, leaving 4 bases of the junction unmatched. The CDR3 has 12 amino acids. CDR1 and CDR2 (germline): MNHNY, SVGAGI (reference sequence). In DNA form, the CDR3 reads TGTGCCAGCATTGCGGGGGTGGAGACCCAGTACTTC. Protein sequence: CASIAGVETQYF.

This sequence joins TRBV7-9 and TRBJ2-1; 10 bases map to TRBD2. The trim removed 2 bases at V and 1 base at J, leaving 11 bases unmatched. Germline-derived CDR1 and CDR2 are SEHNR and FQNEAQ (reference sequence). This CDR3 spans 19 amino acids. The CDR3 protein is CASSLLWLAGVRSYNEQFF. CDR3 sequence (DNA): TGTGCCAGCAGCTTACTCTGGCTAGCGGGAGTAAGGTCCTACAATGAGCAGTTCTTC. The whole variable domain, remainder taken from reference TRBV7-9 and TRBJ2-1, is DTGVSQNPRHKITKRGQNVTFRCDPISEHNRLYWYRQTLGQGPEFLTYFQNEAQLEKSRLLSDRFSAERPKGSFSTLEIQRTEQGDSAMYLCASSLLWLAGVRSYNEQFFGPGTRLTVL.

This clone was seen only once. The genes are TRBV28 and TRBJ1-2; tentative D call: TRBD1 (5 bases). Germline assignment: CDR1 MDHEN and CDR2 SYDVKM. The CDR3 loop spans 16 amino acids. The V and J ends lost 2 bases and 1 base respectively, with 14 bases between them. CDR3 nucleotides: TGTGCCAGCAGTTTAGGGCCAGGGTTAGTTAACTATGGCTACACCTTC. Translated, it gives CASSLGPGLVNYGYTF.

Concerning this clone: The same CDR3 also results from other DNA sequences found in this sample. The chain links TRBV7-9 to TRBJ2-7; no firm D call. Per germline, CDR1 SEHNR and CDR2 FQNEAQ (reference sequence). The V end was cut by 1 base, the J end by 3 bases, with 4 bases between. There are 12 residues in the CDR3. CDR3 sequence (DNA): TGTGCCAGCAGCTTAGGTGTCTACGAGCAGTACTTC. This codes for CASSLGVYEQYF.

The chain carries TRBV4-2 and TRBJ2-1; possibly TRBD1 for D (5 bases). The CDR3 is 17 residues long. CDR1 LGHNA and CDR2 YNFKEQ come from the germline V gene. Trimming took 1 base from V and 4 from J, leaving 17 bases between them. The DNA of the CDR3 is TGTGCCAGCAGCCAAGCGATCAGAGACAGCTTTTACAATGAGCAGTTCTTC. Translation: CASSQAIRDSFYNEQFF.

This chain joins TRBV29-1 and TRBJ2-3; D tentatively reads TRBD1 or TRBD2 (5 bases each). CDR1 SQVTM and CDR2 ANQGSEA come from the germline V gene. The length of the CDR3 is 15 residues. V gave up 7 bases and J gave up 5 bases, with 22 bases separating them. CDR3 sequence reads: CSAYPGRVGQDTQYF. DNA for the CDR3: TGCAGCGCCTACCCGGGGCGGGTGGGCCAAGATACGCAGTATTTT.

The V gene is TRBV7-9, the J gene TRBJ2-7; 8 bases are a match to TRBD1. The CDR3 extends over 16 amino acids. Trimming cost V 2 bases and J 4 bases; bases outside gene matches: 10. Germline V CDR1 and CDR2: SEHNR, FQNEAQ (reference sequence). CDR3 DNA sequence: TGTGCCAGCAGCTTATCTGGACAGGGACTCAGGTACGAGCAGTACTTC. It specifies CASSLSGQGLRYEQYF.

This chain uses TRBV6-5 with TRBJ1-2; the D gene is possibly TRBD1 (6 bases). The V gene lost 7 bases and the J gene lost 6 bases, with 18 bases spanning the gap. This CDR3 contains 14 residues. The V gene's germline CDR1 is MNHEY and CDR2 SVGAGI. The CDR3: CASNARGRADGYTF. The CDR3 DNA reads TGTGCCAGCAACGCCAGGGGCAGGGCTGATGGCTACACCTTC.

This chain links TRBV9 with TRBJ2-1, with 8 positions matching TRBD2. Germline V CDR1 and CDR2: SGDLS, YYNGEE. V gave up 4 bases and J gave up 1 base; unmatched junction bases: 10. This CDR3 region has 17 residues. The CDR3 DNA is TGTGCCAGCAGCTCCCCCCGGGCGGGAGGTTCCTACAATGAGCAGTTCTTC. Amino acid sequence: CASSSPRAGGSYNEQFF.

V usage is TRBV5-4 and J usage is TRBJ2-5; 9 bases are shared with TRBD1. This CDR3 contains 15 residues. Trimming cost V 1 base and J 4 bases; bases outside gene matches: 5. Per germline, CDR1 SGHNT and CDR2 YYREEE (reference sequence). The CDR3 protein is CASSLTTGGIETQYF. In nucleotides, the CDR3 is TGTGCCAGCAGCTTGACGACAGGGGGGATAGAGACCCAGTACTTC.

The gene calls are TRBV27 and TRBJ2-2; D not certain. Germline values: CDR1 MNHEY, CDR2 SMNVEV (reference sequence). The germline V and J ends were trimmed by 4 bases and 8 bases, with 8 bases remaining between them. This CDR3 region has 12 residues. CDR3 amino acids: CASSWTPGELFF. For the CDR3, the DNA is TGTGCCAGCAGTTGGACCCCGGGGGAGCTGTTTTTT.

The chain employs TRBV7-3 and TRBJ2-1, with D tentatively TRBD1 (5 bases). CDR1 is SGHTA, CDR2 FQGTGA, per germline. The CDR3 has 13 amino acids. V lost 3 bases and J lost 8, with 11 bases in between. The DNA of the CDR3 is TGTGCCAGCAGCTTCTCCCCCAGGGATGAGCAGTTCTTC. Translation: CASSFSPRDEQFF.

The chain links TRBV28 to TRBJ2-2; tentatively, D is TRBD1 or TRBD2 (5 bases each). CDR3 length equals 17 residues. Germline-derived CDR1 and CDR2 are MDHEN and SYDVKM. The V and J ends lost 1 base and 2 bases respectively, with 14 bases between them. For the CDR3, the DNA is TGTGCCAGCAGTTTATTTGAGGGCAGGGTAAACACCGGGGAGCTGTTTTTT. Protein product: CASSLFEGRVNTGELFF.

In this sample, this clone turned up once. The CDR3 here is CASSVEDGNNEQFF. The CDR3 coding sequence is TGTGCCAGCAGCGTAGAGGATGGTAACAATGAGCAGTTCTTC. The gene calls are TRBV9 and TRBJ2-1; D is undetermined. This CDR3 has 14 residues. The germline V gene encodes CDR1 SGDLS and CDR2 YYNGEE. V was pared by 0 bases and J by 5 bases, with 9 bases between.

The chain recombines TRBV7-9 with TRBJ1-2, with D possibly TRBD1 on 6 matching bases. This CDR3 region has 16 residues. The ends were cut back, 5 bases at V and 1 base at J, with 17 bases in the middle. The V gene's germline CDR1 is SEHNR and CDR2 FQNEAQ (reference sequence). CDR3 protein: CASSLTQGGFNYGYTF. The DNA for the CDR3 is TGTGCCAGCAGCCTTACACAGGGAGGGTTTAACTATGGCTACACCTTC.

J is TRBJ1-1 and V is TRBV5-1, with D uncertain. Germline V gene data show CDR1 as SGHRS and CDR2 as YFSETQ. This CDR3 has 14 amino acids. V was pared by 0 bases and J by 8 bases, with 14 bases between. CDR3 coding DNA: TGCGCCAGCAGCTTGGGCTTTACTGGCATCGAAGCTTTCTTT. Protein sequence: CASSLGFTGIEAFF. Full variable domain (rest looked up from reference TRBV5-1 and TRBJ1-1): KAGVTQTPRYLIKTRGQQVTLSCSPISGHRSVSWYQQTPGQGLQFLFEYFSETQRNKGNFPGRFSGRQFSNSRSEMNVSTLELGDSALYLCASSLGFTGIEAFFGQGTRLTVV.

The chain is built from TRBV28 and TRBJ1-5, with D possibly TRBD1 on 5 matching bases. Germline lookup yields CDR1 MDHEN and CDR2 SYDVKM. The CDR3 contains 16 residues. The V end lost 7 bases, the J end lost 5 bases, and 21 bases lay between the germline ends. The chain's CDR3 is CASTRGERQTYQPQHF. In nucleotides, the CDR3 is TGTGCCAGCACCCGGGGGGAGAGACAGACTTATCAGCCCCAGCATTTT.

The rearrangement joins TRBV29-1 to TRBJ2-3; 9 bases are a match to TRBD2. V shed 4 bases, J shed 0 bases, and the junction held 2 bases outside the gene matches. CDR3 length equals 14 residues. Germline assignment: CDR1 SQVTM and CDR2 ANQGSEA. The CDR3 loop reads CSVATSGSTDTQYF. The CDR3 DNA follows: TGCAGCGTTGCCACTAGCGGGAGCACAGATACGCAGTATTTT.

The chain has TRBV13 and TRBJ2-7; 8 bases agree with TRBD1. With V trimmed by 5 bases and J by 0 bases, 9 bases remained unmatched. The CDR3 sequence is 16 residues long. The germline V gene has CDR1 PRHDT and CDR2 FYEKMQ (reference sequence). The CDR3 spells CASSTPSGTGSYEQYF. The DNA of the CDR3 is TGTGCCAGCAGCACCCCATCCGGGACAGGCTCCTACGAGCAGTACTTC.

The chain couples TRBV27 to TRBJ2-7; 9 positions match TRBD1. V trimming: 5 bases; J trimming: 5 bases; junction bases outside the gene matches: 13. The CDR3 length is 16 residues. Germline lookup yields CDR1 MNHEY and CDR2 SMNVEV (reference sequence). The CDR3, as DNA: TGTGCCAGCAGTCCCTCTCCGGGACAGGGAAAGGACGAGCAGTACTTC. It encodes CASSPSPGQGKDEQYF.

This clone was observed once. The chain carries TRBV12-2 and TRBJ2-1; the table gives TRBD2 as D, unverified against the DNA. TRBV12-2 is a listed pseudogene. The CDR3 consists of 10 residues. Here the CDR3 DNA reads TGTGCAAGTCGCTTCCCCGGGCAGTTCTTC. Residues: CASRFPGQFF.

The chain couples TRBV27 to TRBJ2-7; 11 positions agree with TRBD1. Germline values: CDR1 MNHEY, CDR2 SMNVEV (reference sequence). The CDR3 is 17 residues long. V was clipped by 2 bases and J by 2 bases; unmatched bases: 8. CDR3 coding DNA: TGTGCCAGCAGTTTACGCGAATGGACAGGGGGCCCCTACGAGCAGTACTTC. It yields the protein CASSLREWTGGPYEQYF.